These 5 T cell receptor beta chains originate from one sample sequenced in a study of technical replicates of blood from several donors. Measured with immunoSEQ multiplex PCR; TCRdb has only the in-frame clones, and not every one. Of fewer than 12,000 clones in the sample, around 94% were seen once. Source material: PBMCs. Source of these receptors: a human donor in good health.

This clone was detected a few times. This sequence joins TRBV25-1 and TRBJ2-7, with 8 bases matching TRBD2. Germline CDR1 is MGHDK and CDR2 is SYGVNS. CDR3 length: 17 amino acids. V dropped 4 bases and J dropped 1; count of bases not matched to a gene: 12. The CDR3 DNA follows: TGTGCCAGCAGTGGACTTGAAGGTAGCGGGATTTCCTACGAGCAGTACTTC. It yields the protein CASSGLEGSGISYEQYF.

In its sample, this clone was seen a few times. The chain has TRBV5-1 and TRBJ2-5, with TRBD1 matching 8 bases. This CDR3 is built from 15 residues. The J segment lost 5 bases and the V segment lost 4 bases, leaving 10 bases of the junction unmatched. Germline V gene sequence: CDR1 SGHRS, CDR2 YFSETQ. CDR3 region: CASSPTDRDLETQYF. In DNA, the CDR3 is TGCGCCAGCAGCCCGACGGACAGGGATTTGGAGACCCAGTACTTC.

The chain uses TRBV19 and TRBJ2-5, with 9 bases aligning to TRBD1. After removal of 5 bases from V and 1 base from J, the junction contained 2 bases not matched to a gene. CDR1 is LNHDA and CDR2 is SQIVND in the germline V gene (reference sequence). This CDR3 is built from 14 residues. CDR3 bases: TGTGCCAGTAGTCGGGGACAGGGCCAAGAGACCCAGTACTTC. Translation: CASSRGQGQETQYF.

This chain uses TRBV30 with TRBJ2-1, with 7 bases aligning to TRBD2. CDR1 is GTSNPN, CDR2 SVGIG, per germline (reference sequence). The CDR3 has 15 residues. J gave up 4 bases and V 4 bases, and 10 bases lay outside the gene matches. CDR3 in amino acids: CAWTKSGMMYNEQFF. As DNA, the CDR3 is TGTGCCTGGACCAAGAGCGGGATGATGTACAATGAGCAGTTCTTC. The full variable domain, rest sourced from reference TRBV30 and TRBJ2-1, is SQTIHQWPATLVQPVGSPLSLECTVEGTSNPNLYWYRQAAGRGLQLLFYSVGIGQISSEVPQNLSASRPQDRQFILSSKKLLLSDSGFYLCAWTKSGMMYNEQFFGPGTRLTVL.

The table lists this clone with a count of one. V gene TRBV29-1 combines with J gene TRBJ2-7, with D perhaps matching TRBD2 (5 bases). Trimming left V 1 base short and J 4 bases short, with 5 bases between. Germline V gene sequence: CDR1 SQVTM, CDR2 ANQGSEA. This CDR3 comprises 11 residues. The CDR3 nucleotides read TGCAGCGTTGAAGTAGCGTACGAGCAGTACTTC. Translated: CSVEVAYEQYF.